The clone carrying this T cell receptor (beta chain) was detected ten times or more. Its antigen remains unknown. Researchers took RNA transcripts and amplified the TCR beta CDR3 regions from them. During a first-round RT-PCR of the TCR CDR3, the HTBI primer set was used. TCRdb re-derived calls from the multiplex PCR reads in MiXCR, one entry per CDR3 protein. Here the sample spans about 290,000 distinct CDR3 sequences, roughly an eighth being singletons. The entry originates in a study of T cells in Graves' hyperthyroidism and ophthalmopathy. Fresh peripheral blood, roughly 10 ml, was the source of the PBMCs. General study points: Peripheral blood also featured most of the thyroid clonotypes expanded above 0.001.

The CDR3 extends over 15 amino acids. Between the trimmed V and J ends, which lost 0 bases and 7 bases, there was a span of 12 bases. Looked up from germline, CDR1 is PRHDT and CDR2 is FYEKMQ (reference sequence). The sequence was obtained from a woman in her thirties or forties with Graves' hyperthyroidism. The rearrangement joins TRBV13 to TRBJ1-4, with D tentatively TRBD1 (5 bases). The sequenced material came from blood. This chain's CDR3 is CASSLGHGGGEKLFF. DNA of the CDR3: TGTGCCAGCAGCTTAGGCCATGGGGGAGGTGAAAAACTGTTTTTT.